This TCR beta chain comes out of a study of beta chain features in type 1 diabetes. Reverse transcribing all isolated RNA meant expressed TCRB transcripts were sequenced. The assay was immunoSEQ multiplex PCR, and TCRdb's table has in-frame clones only and misses some. The sample holds 53,000 or so clones, around 60% seen once. The V and J ends lost 7 bases and 1 base respectively, with 7 bases between them. The germline V gene has CDR1 DFQATT and CDR2 SNEGSKA (reference sequence). The CDR3 loop spans 11 amino acids. With respect to this clone: Its antigen remains unknown.

Study observations and caveats: The study found moderately but significantly shorter TCRB CDR3s in all four CD4+ subsets of Type 1 diabetes patients.

Sequences were obtained from stem cell memory CD4+ T cells from blood. This clonotype originated in a woman under 40 with type 1 diabetes. V and J are TRBV20-1 and TRBJ1-2; a weak D match, TRBD1 (6 bases). The CDR3, as DNA: TGCAGTGGACAGGATAACTATGGCTACACCTTC. Residues: CSGQDNYGYTF.